The next 25 T cell receptor beta chains were all read from a single sample in a study of Ad26.COV2.S vaccination and SARS-CoV-2 variants. Treatment defined: about 20 received Ad26.COV2.S at low or high dose, single or two shots; roughly 5 received placebo; per-sample allocation not given. Collection of the samples took place on day 63 after the first injection of vaccine or placebo. Only in-frame clones appear in the TCRdb table, and some are missing; sequencing was by immunoSEQ multiplex PCR. The repertoire holds about 280,000 clones, more than 70% seen once, with under 4% in the top ten. Sequenced here: peripheral blood, sampled in a trial of Ad26.COV2.S vaccine versus placebo. The receptors here all came from a person aged 18-60 years who received the Ad26.COV2.S COVID-19 vaccine or a placebo.

The rearrangement uses TRBV15 and TRBJ2-5; D unclear. Per germline, CDR1 LNHNV and CDR2 YYDKDF (reference sequence). V lost 3 bases and J 4 bases, leaving 6 bases between the germline ends. The CDR3 length is 12 residues. CDR3 sequence reads: CATSSSLETQYF. CDR3 DNA: TGTGCCACCAGCAGCAGCCTAGAGACCCAGTACTTC.

The V call is TRBV3-1 (or the pseudogene TRBV3-2), the J call TRBJ1-5; D possibly corresponds to TRBD1 (5 bases). Trimming cost V 4 bases and J 0 bases, with 10 bases left between them. Germline V gene sequence: CDR1 LGHDT, CDR2 YNNKEL (reference sequence). The CDR3 runs 15 residues. CDR3 nucleotides: TGTGCCAGCAGCCTGGGACTCAATAGCAATCAGCCCCAGCATTTT. Its translation is CASSLGLNSNQPQHF.

This chain links TRBV2 with TRBJ2-1; D is tentatively TRBD1 or TRBD2 (5 bases each). The CDR3 has 18 residues. CDR1 is SNHLY, CDR2 FYNNEI, per germline. V gave up 5 bases and J gave up 5 bases, with 25 bases separating them. CDR3 protein: CASSSGTGNSRLNNEQFF. CDR3 nucleotide sequence: TGTGCCAGCAGTTCCGGGACGGGGAATAGTAGGCTCAACAATGAGCAGTTCTTC.

This chain joins TRBV3-1 (or the pseudogene TRBV3-2) and TRBJ1-5; D is perhaps TRBD1 (6 bases). This CDR3 comprises 14 residues. In germline, CDR1 is LGHDT, CDR2 YNNKEL (reference sequence). Trimming left V 4 bases short and J 7 bases short, with 14 bases between. CDR3 sequence: CASSPYGGSQPQHF. The DNA for the CDR3 is TGTGCCAGCAGCCCGTACGGGGGCAGCCAGCCCCAGCATTTT.

This sequence joins TRBV19 and TRBJ2-7; D may be TRBD1 (6 bases). CDR1 and CDR2 from the germline V gene are LNHDA and SQIVND (reference sequence). This CDR3 region has 14 residues. V was trimmed by 5 bases and J by 3 bases, leaving 14 bases between them. For the CDR3, the DNA is TGTGCCAGTAGTCTACACAGGGAGAGCTACGAGCAGTACTTC. Translated: CASSLHRESYEQYF.

The V and J genes are TRBV23-1 and TRBJ1-1; maybe TRBD1 (6 bases). TRBV23-1 has ORF status, its function being uncertain. V was shortened by 7 bases and J by 0 bases, with 18 bases between the two germline ends. The CDR3 extends over 16 amino acids. CDR3 in amino acids: CASNPTRGGLNTEAFF. CDR3 nucleotides: TGCGCCAGCAATCCTACCCGGGGGGGGCTGAACACTGAAGCTTTCTTT.

The chain links TRBV27 to TRBJ1-1; 7 positions match TRBD1. V shed 2 bases and J 8 bases; nucleotides not matched to a gene: 26. This CDR3 contains 20 residues. CDR1 is MNHEY and CDR2 is SMNVEV in the germline V gene (reference sequence). The CDR3 loop is CASSLGGSGRGHPIRGEAFF. CDR3 nucleotides: TGTGCCAGCAGTTTAGGGGGCTCGGGTAGGGGTCACCCTATCAGGGGGGAAGCTTTCTTT.

V gene TRBV7-2 combines with J gene TRBJ1-3; D is uncertain. Looked up from germline, CDR1 is SGHTA and CDR2 is FQGNSA. The CDR3 contains 14 residues. Trimming removed 1 base at V and 1 base at J, with 5 bases between. The CDR3 protein is CASSLGASGNTIYF. CDR3 sequence (DNA): TGTGCCAGCAGCTTAGGCGCTTCTGGAAACACCATATATTTT.

The chain recombines TRBV14 with TRBJ1-3, with unresolved D. Germline values: CDR1 SGHDN, CDR2 FVKESK. V lost 5 bases and J 3 bases, leaving 5 bases between the germline ends. The CDR3 totals 12 residues. Here the CDR3 DNA reads TGTGCCAGCAGCGGGAGTGGAAACACCATATATTTT. Its translation: CASSGSGNTIYF.

This clone was picked up one time. The chain carries TRBV27 and TRBJ1-2; 9 bases match TRBD1. CDR1 MNHEY and CDR2 SMNVEV come from the germline V gene (reference sequence). CDR3 length equals 14 residues. Losses at the gene ends were 6 bases for V and 2 bases for J; bases not matched to a gene: 4. CDR3 in amino acids: CASRRQGENYGYTF. The CDR3 nucleotides are TGTGCCAGCAGGCGACAGGGGGAAAACTATGGCTACACCTTC.

The V and J genes are TRBV3-1 (or the pseudogene TRBV3-2) and TRBJ2-7, with 8 bases matching TRBD2. V lost 4 bases to trimming and J lost 6 bases; unmatched junction nucleotides: 11. This CDR3 has 15 amino acids. Germline lookup yields CDR1 LGHDT and CDR2 YNNKEL (reference sequence). CDR3 bases: TGTGCCAGCAGCCTCCAAATGACTAGCGTGAGCGAGCAGTACTTC. Its translation: CASSLQMTSVSEQYF.

As concerns this clone: A junction boundary mismatches the germline segment, possibly from a read error. The chain joins TRBV7-9 to TRBJ1-1; 7 nucleotides agree with TRBD1. CDR3 length: 12 amino acids. Germline lookup yields CDR1 SEHNR and CDR2 FQNEAQ (reference sequence). The CDR3 loop is CASNLQGLEAFF. The CDR3, as DNA: TGTGCCAGCAACTTACAGGGGCTTGAAGCTTTCTTT.

This rearrangement joins TRBV19 to TRBJ2-2; a weak D match, TRBD2 (6 bases). Trimming cost V 5 bases and J 6 bases, with 16 bases left between them. The CDR3 has 15 residues. Germline V gene data show CDR1 as LNHDA and CDR2 as SQIVND (reference sequence). CDR3 sequence reads: CASSLSLPGAGELFF. The CDR3 region has the DNA TGTGCCAGTAGTCTTTCCCTCCCGGGGGCCGGGGAGCTGTTTTTT.

The J gene is TRBJ2-3, the V gene TRBV2, with D possibly TRBD1 on 6 matching bases. CDR3 length equals 17 residues. Germline V gene lookup returns CDR1 SNHLY and CDR2 FYNNEI. The V and J ends lost 5 bases and 1 base respectively, with 19 bases between them. The CDR3 sequence is CASSFSSTRQGTDTQYF. The DNA for the CDR3 is TGTGCCAGCAGTTTCTCCTCCACCAGACAGGGCACAGATACGCAGTATTTT.

J is TRBJ2-1 and V is TRBV6-1; TRBD2 is a possible D gene (6 bases). CDR1 is MNHNS, CDR2 SASEGT, per germline. The length of the CDR3 is 15 residues. Trimming removed 3 bases at V and 2 bases at J, with 11 bases between. The CDR3 DNA sequence: TGTGCCAGCAGTGAGGGGACTTTAACCTACAATGAGCAGTTCTTC. This encodes CASSEGTLTYNEQFF.

The genes are TRBV5-8 and TRBJ2-7, with D perhaps TRBD1 (5 bases). V was cut by 4 bases and J by 0 bases, with 14 bases left in between. The germline V gene has CDR1 SGHTS and CDR2 YDEGEE. The length of the CDR3 is 15 residues. CDR3 loop: CASSPQGHGSYEQYF. The CDR3 DNA reads as TGTGCCAGCAGCCCGCAGGGCCATGGCTCCTACGAGCAGTACTTC.

V usage is TRBV27 and J usage is TRBJ2-2; 10 bases agree with TRBD1. Trimming cost V 6 bases and J 4 bases; bases outside gene matches: 8. CDR3 size: 16 residues. Germline assignment: CDR1 MNHEY and CDR2 SMNVEV (reference sequence). The CDR3 here is CASSPRQGARTGELFF. In DNA form, the CDR3 reads TGTGCCAGCAGCCCCAGACAGGGGGCGCGCACCGGGGAGCTGTTTTTT.

CDR3 sequence: CASRPGTTNEKLFF. For the CDR3, the DNA is TGTGCCAGCCGTCCGGGTACAACTAATGAAAAACTGTTTTTT. V is TRBV6-5 and J is TRBJ1-4; no reliable D call. Deletions cut 8 bases from V and 0 bases from J, with 10 bases between. CDR1 is MNHEY and CDR2 is SVGAGI in the germline V gene. This CDR3 region has 14 residues.

The V call is TRBV5-4, the J call TRBJ2-7; TRBD2 agrees at 8 bases. After removal of 4 bases from V and 7 bases from J, the junction contained 13 bases not matched to a gene. There are 15 residues in the CDR3. Germline V gene data show CDR1 as SGHNT and CDR2 as YYREEE (reference sequence). The CDR3: CASSMKLAEFEEQYF. The CDR3 DNA reads TGTGCCAGCAGCATGAAACTAGCGGAGTTTGAGGAGCAGTACTTC.

The chain has TRBV2 and TRBJ2-3; D remains ambiguous. V dropped 6 bases and J dropped 4 bases, with 2 bases sitting between them. From germline, CDR1 is SNHLY and CDR2 FYNNEI. There are 10 residues in the CDR3. The CDR3 reads CASRADTQYF. In nucleotides, the CDR3 is TGTGCCAGCAGAGCAGATACGCAGTATTTT. Full variable domain (remainder filled in from reference TRBV2 and TRBJ2-3): EPEVTQTPSHQVTQMGQEVILRCVPISNHLYFYWYRQILGQKVEFLVSFYNNEISEKSEIFDDQFSVERPDGSNFTLKIRSTKLEDSAMYFCASRADTQYFGPGTRLTVL.

The chain joins TRBV27 to TRBJ1-4, with 7 bases lining up with TRBD1. The germline gives CDR1 MNHEY, CDR2 SMNVEV (reference sequence). The CDR3 consists of 13 residues. J gave up 7 bases and V 5 bases, and 4 bases lay outside the gene matches. CDR3 amino acids: CASSPYRGEKLFF. In nucleotides, the CDR3 is TGTGCCAGCAGTCCCTACAGGGGTGAAAAACTGTTTTTT. The whole variable domain, remainder taken from reference TRBV27 and TRBJ1-4, is EAQVTQNPRYLITVTGKKLTVTCSQNMNHEYMSWYRQDPGLGLRQIYYSMNVEVTDKGDVPEGYKVSRKEKRNFPLILESPSPNQTSLYFCASSPYRGEKLFFGSGTQLSVL.

V gene TRBV5-6 combines with J gene TRBJ2-3, with 9 nucleotides matching TRBD1. V gave up 2 bases and J gave up 6 bases; unmatched junction bases: 4. Germline lookup yields CDR1 SGHDT and CDR2 YYEEEE. This CDR3 is 14 amino acids long. The CDR3 protein is CASSLQGAADTQYF. For the CDR3, the DNA is TGTGCCAGCAGCTTACAGGGGGCAGCGGATACGCAGTATTTT.

The chain has TRBV5-1 and TRBJ1-6; D is uncertain. Germline CDR1 is SGHRS and CDR2 is YFSETQ. Trimming left V 0 bases short and J 1 base short, with 11 bases between. CDR3 length: 17 amino acids. The CDR3 DNA sequence: TGCGCCAGCAGCTTGGCAACCCGAGGGTCCTATAATTCACCCCTCCACTTT. This translates into CASSLATRGSYNSPLHF.

V gene TRBV28 combines with J gene TRBJ1-2, with D maybe TRBD1 (6 bases). Between the trimmed V and J ends, which lost 4 bases and 2 bases, there was a span of 14 bases. This CDR3 region has 15 residues. Germline V lookup: CDR1 MDHEN, CDR2 SYDVKM. In nucleotides, the CDR3 is TGTGCCAGCAGTTCCTGGGGGGGGCAGAACTATGGCTACACCTTC. Translating it yields CASSSWGGQNYGYTF.

The chain employs TRBV5-1 and TRBJ1-1, with D maybe TRBD1 (5 bases). CDR1 is SGHRS, CDR2 YFSETQ, per germline. V lost 0 bases, J lost 5 bases, and 14 bases lay in between. The CDR3 consists of 15 residues. CDR3 DNA sequence: TGCGCCAGCAGCTTGGGAGATCATGGGGGGACTGAAGCTTTCTTT. Its translation: CASSLGDHGGTEAFF.